The 17 T cell receptor beta chains below were found in one sample sequenced in a study of T cell clonotyping in hematopoietic cell transplantation (dated by TCRdb to 2020 to 2023). Libraries were constructed by the immunoSEQ multiplex PCR assay. Entries here come from immuneACCESS through TCRdb and include only in-frame sequences with V and J called. Some clones fail to appear in such tables; in the studies checked, an unresolved V gene covers under half of the shortfall, and the cause of the remainder is unknown. The sample table contains approximately 30,000 clones; only one count was recorded for about four fifths of them. The ten largest clones add up to roughly 1.8% of the sample. This specimen's time point label, interpreted: recipient sample about 28 days before transplant, after cytoreduction. The source material was peripheral blood mononuclear cells, sampled before stem cell transplant. Every receptor here comes from a middle-aged man with acute myeloid leukemia. Some clones in this sample may be carry-over from other donors' samples.

The CDR3 DNA follows: TGTGCCAGCAGCTTAACAGATGGCTACACCTTC. Translation: CASSLTDGYTF. The chain joins TRBV7-9 to TRBJ1-2, with unresolved D. V lost 2 bases and J lost 6, with 4 bases in between. Looked up from germline, CDR1 is SEHNR and CDR2 is FQNEAQ (reference sequence). The CDR3 contains 11 residues.

This clone was observed once. V and J are TRBV7-9 and TRBJ1-1; D unresolved. V lost 2 bases and J lost 3, with 13 bases in between. The CDR3 length is 15 residues. The germline gives CDR1 SEHNR, CDR2 FQNEAQ (reference sequence). CDR3 amino acids: CASSLFLRQHTEAFF. The CDR3 nucleotides read TGTGCCAGCAGCTTATTTTTGCGGCAGCACACTGAAGCTTTCTTT.

The V and J genes are TRBV29-1 and TRBJ2-5; 7 positions agree with TRBD1. The CDR3 covers 13 residues. CDR1 SQVTM and CDR2 ANQGSEA come from the germline V gene. In DNA form, the CDR3 reads TGCAGTACAGCCCACAGGGGTCAAGAGACCCAGTACTTC. This codes for CSTAHRGQETQYF. Full variable domain (remainder filled in from reference TRBV29-1 and TRBJ2-5): SAVISQKPSRDICQRGTSLTIQCQVDSQVTMMFWYRQQPGQSLTLIATANQGSEATYESGFVIDKFPISRPNLTFSTLTVSNMSPEDSSIYLCSTAHRGQETQYFGPGTRLLVL.

This sequence joins TRBV4-2 and TRBJ2-1; TRBD2 matches 9 bases. CDR3 size: 15 residues. J gave up 4 bases and V 1 base, and 2 bases lay outside the gene matches. Germline CDR1 LGHNA, CDR2 YNFKEQ. Here the CDR3 DNA reads TGTGCCAGCAGCCAAGGCGGGAGGGGGTACAATGAGCAGTTCTTC. Translation: CASSQGGRGYNEQFF.

The chain is built from TRBV7-2 and TRBJ1-3; TRBD1 matches 7 bases. The germline V gene has CDR1 SGHTA and CDR2 FQGNSA. V shed 5 bases, J shed 4 bases, and the junction held 5 bases outside the gene matches. The CDR3 contains 14 residues. The CDR3 here is CASSIPGQGNTIYF. In nucleotides, the CDR3 is TGTGCCAGCAGCATCCCGGGACAGGGAAACACCATATATTTT.

The J gene is TRBJ1-5, the V gene TRBV7-2; D remains unclear. V was shortened by 1 base and J by 0 bases, with 7 bases between the two germline ends. From germline, CDR1 is SGHTA and CDR2 FQGNSA. The CDR3 is 15 residues long. The DNA of the CDR3 is TGTGCCAGCAGCTTAGGGGGATATAGCAATCAGCCCCAGCATTTT. Protein sequence: CASSLGGYSNQPQHF.

This clone was counted once. V is TRBV28 and J is TRBJ1-2, with TRBD1 as a possible D gene (5 bases). This CDR3 has 15 amino acids. Germline assignment: CDR1 MDHEN and CDR2 SYDVKM. V shed 5 bases and J shed 2 bases, with 15 bases lying between them. The CDR3 protein is CASSPGTLLNYGYTF. The CDR3 DNA reads as TGTGCCAGCAGTCCGGGGACGCTGTTGAACTATGGCTACACCTTC.

The rearrangement joins TRBV27 to TRBJ2-7; a weak D match, TRBD1 (6 bases). Looked up from germline, CDR1 is MNHEY and CDR2 is SMNVEV (reference sequence). This CDR3 has 13 residues. The V end was cut by 6 bases, the J end by 2 bases, with 11 bases between. The CDR3 loop reads CASSRDIAYEQYF. The CDR3 DNA reads as TGTGCCAGCAGCAGGGACATCGCCTACGAGCAGTACTTC.

V is TRBV5-1 and J is TRBJ2-7, with TRBD1 matching over 10 bases. V lost 3 bases and J lost 1; bases outside the gene matches: 10. The CDR3 has 17 amino acids. From germline, CDR1 is SGHRS and CDR2 YFSETQ. Written as DNA, the CDR3 is TGCGCCAGCAGCTGGGCCGGGACAGGGGTTGGATCCTACGAGCAGTACTTC. Translation gives CASSWAGTGVGSYEQYF.

This clone was seen just once. The rearrangement joins TRBV6-1 to TRBJ2-4, with 11 bases that match TRBD2. The CDR3 extends over 16 amino acids. V shed 3 bases and J 7 bases; nucleotides not matched to a gene: 8. Germline-derived CDR1 and CDR2 are MNHNS and SASEGT. The CDR3 spells CASSDLFRTSGNIQYF. CDR3 bases: TGTGCCAGCAGTGACCTCTTCCGGACTAGCGGGAACATTCAGTACTTC.

This chain links TRBV2 with TRBJ2-7; D may match TRBD1 or TRBD2 (7 bases each). The CDR3 length is 14 residues. Trimming pared 4 bases from V and 2 bases from J, leaving 12 bases between. CDR1 and CDR2 from the germline V gene are SNHLY and FYNNEI. The CDR3 sequence: CASSGSGGAYEQYF. In nucleotides, the CDR3 is TGTGCCAGCAGTGGTTCAGGGGGGGCCTACGAGCAGTACTTC.

This clone was detected a few times. The chain is built from TRBV9 and TRBJ1-2; 9 nucleotides align to TRBD1. The CDR3 runs 14 residues. The germline V gene encodes CDR1 SGDLS and CDR2 YYNGEE. The V gene end was trimmed by 4 bases and the J gene end by 2 bases; junction bases not matched to a gene: 3. The CDR3 sequence: CASSLGTGNYGYTF. In DNA, the CDR3 is TGTGCCAGCAGCCTCGGGACAGGGAACTATGGCTACACCTTC.

This chain joins TRBV14 and TRBJ1-1, with unresolved D. This CDR3 contains 13 residues. Trimming left V 4 bases short and J 4 bases short, with 10 bases between. Looked up from germline, CDR1 is SGHDN and CDR2 is FVKESK. CDR3 DNA sequence: TGTGCCAGCAGCCGTATGACACCCACTGAAGCTTTCTTT. Amino acid sequence: CASSRMTPTEAFF. Complete variable domain (other parts from reference TRBV14 and TRBJ1-1): EAGVTQFPSHSVIEKGQTVTLRCDPISGHDNLYWYRRVMGKEIKFLLHFVKESKQDESGMPNNRFLAERTGGTYSTLKVQPAELEDSGVYFCASSRMTPTEAFFGQGTRLTVV.

This chain links TRBV7-9 with TRBJ1-2; TRBD1 is a possible D gene (6 bases). CDR1 and CDR2 (germline): SEHNR, FQNEAQ (reference sequence). This CDR3 region has 11 residues. Trimming took 6 bases from V and 10 from J, leaving 12 bases between them. The CDR3: CASSSQGYYTF. CDR3 in DNA: TGTGCCAGCAGTTCCCAGGGGTACTACACCTTC.

The CDR3 DNA reads TGTGCCAGCAGCATGAGGGCTCGGGACACCGGGGAGCTGTTTTTT. Translating it yields CASSMRARDTGELFF. The chain combines TRBV9 with TRBJ2-2; the D gene is possibly TRBD2 (5 bases). The CDR3 is made up of 15 amino acids. V was pared by 4 bases and J by 3 bases, with 13 bases between. Looked up from germline, CDR1 is SGDLS and CDR2 is YYNGEE. Variable domain in full (rest from reference TRBV9 and TRBJ2-2): DSGVTQTPKHLITATGQRVTLRCSPRSGDLSVYWYQQSLDQGLQFLIQYYNGEERAKGNILERFSAQQFPDLHSELNLSSLELGDSALYFCASSMRARDTGELFFGEGSRLTVL.

The chain combines TRBV11-3 with TRBJ2-1, with 11 bases lining up with TRBD2. Germline-derived CDR1 and CDR2 are SGHNT and YENEEA. CDR3 size: 15 residues. V trimming: 4 bases; J trimming: 3 bases; junction bases outside the gene matches: 2. The CDR3 bases are TGTGCCAGCAGCTCGGGGACTAGCGGCTACAATGAGCAGTTCTTC. It specifies CASSSGTSGYNEQFF. The full variable domain, completed using reference TRBV11-3 and TRBJ2-1, is EAGVVQSPRYKIIEKKQPVAFWCNPISGHNTLYWYLQNLGQGPELLIRYENEEAVDDSQLPKDRFSAERLKGVDSTLKIQPAELGDSAVYLCASSSGTSGYNEQFFGPGTRLTVL.

The genes are TRBV7-9 and TRBJ2-7; D gene ambiguous. CDR3 size: 11 residues. Per germline, CDR1 SEHNR and CDR2 FQNEAQ (reference sequence). Trimming took off 2 bases at V and 9 bases at J, with 8 bases between the two ends. The CDR3 nucleotides read TGTGCCAGCAGCTTACAAGGGCGGCAGTACTTC. Translated: CASSLQGRQYF.